The 24 T cell receptor beta chains below were found in one sample sequenced in a study of cytomegalovirus exposure and HLA in healthy donors. The PCR used 60 Vbeta and 13 Jbeta primers. Assay used: immunoSEQ multiplex PCR; TCRdb lists only in-frame clones, some missing. This table holds about 300,000 clones, roughly 90% found once. Sequencing used PBMCs. All receptors come from a man between 40 and 49 years old in good health and CMV-seropositive.

Only one count was recorded for this clone. This chain connects TRBV6-5 to TRBJ2-7, with D possibly being TRBD2 (5 bases). The CDR3 is 14 amino acids. Germline-derived CDR1 and CDR2 are MNHEY and SVGAGI. Trimming left V 6 bases short and J 2 bases short, with 14 bases between. The chain's CDR3 is CASRWTSSAYEQYF. The CDR3 coding sequence is TGTGCCAGCAGATGGACTTCCTCTGCCTACGAGCAGTACTTC.

In nucleotides, the CDR3 is TGTGCCAGCAGACGTGGGGGACAGTTCTACGAGCAGTACTTC. Its translation: CASRRGGQFYEQYF. This chain joins TRBV6-5 and TRBJ2-7, with 7 bases lining up with TRBD1. V trimming: 6 bases; J trimming: 3 bases; junction bases outside the gene matches: 8. Germline V lookup: CDR1 MNHEY, CDR2 SVGAGI. The CDR3 sequence is 14 residues long.

The chain uses TRBV2 and TRBJ1-1, with a tentative D call TRBD1 (6 bases). Germline V lookup: CDR1 SNHLY, CDR2 FYNNEI. This CDR3 has 11 amino acids. V was shortened by 6 bases and J by 10 bases, with 12 bases between the two germline ends. The chain's CDR3 is CASRWATGAFF. The CDR3 DNA sequence: TGTGCCAGCAGGTGGGCGACAGGAGCTTTCTTT.

The V gene is TRBV5-1, the J gene TRBJ2-1; D not certain. This CDR3 is built from 14 residues. The V gene lost 4 bases and the J gene lost 6 bases, with 14 bases spanning the gap. Germline values: CDR1 SGHRS, CDR2 YFSETQ. CDR3 protein: CASSVDPSGNEQFF. Here the CDR3 DNA reads TGCGCCAGCAGCGTGGACCCTTCGGGCAATGAGCAGTTCTTC. The full variable domain, in which reference TRBV5-1 and TRBJ2-1 provide the parts outside the CDR3, is KAGVTQTPRYLIKTRGQQVTLSCSPISGHRSVSWYQQTPGQGLQFLFEYFSETQRNKGNFPGRFSGRQFSNSRSEMNVSTLELGDSALYLCASSVDPSGNEQFFGPGTRLTVL.

CDR3 region: CASSLRGLNEKLFF. In DNA form, the CDR3 reads TGTGCCAGCAGTCTCAGGGGTCTCAATGAAAAACTGTTTTTT. The chain uses TRBV28 and TRBJ1-4; D may be TRBD1 (6 bases). V was shortened by 5 bases and J by 5 bases, with 12 bases between the two germline ends. The germline V gene encodes CDR1 MDHEN and CDR2 SYDVKM. The CDR3 has 14 amino acids.

The chain joins TRBV6-1 to TRBJ2-7; 7 bases align to TRBD2. Losses at the gene ends were 1 base for V and 3 bases for J; bases not matched to a gene: 12. Germline V gene data show CDR1 as MNHNS and CDR2 as SASEGT. This CDR3 comprises 17 residues. CDR3 nucleotide sequence: TGTGCCAGCAGTGAAGGTCACGCTGGGGGAGGGATCTACGAGCAGTACTTC. Translation: CASSEGHAGGGIYEQYF.

A single count supports this clone. J is TRBJ1-1 and V is TRBV28; 10 nucleotides align to TRBD1. Germline V lookup: CDR1 MDHEN, CDR2 SYDVKM. This CDR3 has 14 residues. V shed 3 bases, J shed 9 bases, and the junction held 7 bases outside the gene matches. The CDR3 nucleotides are TGTGCCAGCAGTTTCAGAGACAGGGGGCTTAAAGCTTTCTTT. Encoded protein: CASSFRDRGLKAFF.

V usage is TRBV10-3 and J usage is TRBJ2-7; 8 bases line up with TRBD2. The CDR3 has 12 residues. CDR1 is ENHRY, CDR2 SYGVKD, per germline. J gave up 7 bases and V 8 bases, and 7 bases lay outside the gene matches. This CDR3 reads CAIGPGGWEQYF. The CDR3, as DNA: TGTGCCATCGGACCGGGGGGGTGGGAGCAGTACTTC.

This clone came up a few times. The chain carries TRBV5-6 and TRBJ2-7, with D possibly TRBD2 on 5 matching bases. Trimming removed 0 bases at V and 7 bases at J, with 11 bases between. CDR3 length: 13 amino acids. CDR1 SGHDT and CDR2 YYEEEE come from the germline V gene. CDR3 in DNA: TGTGCCAGCAGCTTGGATCGGGGTTGGGAGCAGTACTTC. It codes for CASSLDRGWEQYF.

This chain links TRBV4-3 with TRBJ2-3, with TRBD2 matching 9 bases. The CDR3 loop spans 18 amino acids. Germline CDR1 and CDR2: LGHNA and YSLEER. The ends lost 0 bases at V and 3 bases at J; junction bases unmatched: 10. The CDR3 sequence: CASSQDAGSGRATDTQYF. The CDR3 DNA reads TGCGCCAGCAGCCAAGATGCGGGTAGCGGGAGAGCGACAGATACGCAGTATTTT.

This clone has a single count. The CDR3 spells CASSPGGLSTDTQYF. The CDR3 DNA reads as TGTGCCAGCAGCCCAGGGGGCCTGTCGACAGATACGCAGTATTTT. V gene TRBV14 combines with J gene TRBJ2-3; 8 nucleotides align to TRBD1. Germline CDR1 SGHDN, CDR2 FVKESK. The CDR3 spans 15 residues. J gave up 3 bases and V 4 bases, and 6 bases lay outside the gene matches.

V and J are TRBV19 and TRBJ2-3; 7 bases are a match to TRBD2. The CDR3 spans 15 residues. The germline V gene has CDR1 LNHDA and CDR2 SQIVND (reference sequence). V was clipped by 3 bases and J by 2 bases; unmatched bases: 5. The CDR3 sequence is CASSIAGTITDTQYF. CDR3 coding DNA: TGTGCCAGTAGTATTGCCGGGACTATCACAGATACGCAGTATTTT.

V and J are TRBV7-3 and TRBJ2-1, with D perhaps matching TRBD1 (7 bases). The CDR3 consists of 14 residues. V lost 7 bases to trimming and J lost 6 bases, with 16 bases between them. Germline values: CDR1 SGHTA, CDR2 FQGTGA. In DNA form, the CDR3 reads TGTGCCAGCAACCCAGGGGGGTCGGGCAATGAGCAGTTCTTC. It yields the protein CASNPGGSGNEQFF.

On this clone: The junction departs from the called germline gene at one end, perhaps through a read error. This chain links TRBV7-9 with TRBJ1-2; D unresolved. CDR1 and CDR2 from the germline V gene are SEHNR and FQNEAQ (reference sequence). This CDR3 spans 15 amino acids. CDR3 region: CSSSPFPGNSYGYTF. CDR3 coding DNA: TGTTCCAGCAGCCCGTTCCCGGGGAACAGCTATGGCTACACCTTC.

The chain employs TRBV27 and TRBJ1-2, with D possibly matching TRBD1 (6 bases). Germline CDR1 MNHEY, CDR2 SMNVEV (reference sequence). The CDR3 has 15 residues. The V end lost 3 bases, the J end lost 1 base, and 12 bases lay between the germline ends. CDR3 loop: CASSFAQGYNYGYTF. DNA of the CDR3: TGTGCCAGCAGTTTTGCACAGGGCTATAACTATGGCTACACCTTC.

The V gene is TRBV6-5, the J gene TRBJ2-7, with D possibly matching TRBD1 (6 bases). Germline V gene data show CDR1 as MNHEY and CDR2 as SVGAGI. V lost 2 bases, J lost 8 bases, and 13 bases lay in between. CDR3 size: 13 residues. The CDR3 sequence is CASSYRDRTQQYF. In nucleotides, the CDR3 is TGTGCCAGCAGTTACCGAGACAGGACCCAGCAGTACTTC.

The V call is TRBV19, the J call TRBJ1-2; 7 bases align to TRBD1. CDR1 and CDR2 (germline): LNHDA, SQIVND (reference sequence). The CDR3 spans 15 residues. Germline trimming cut 6 bases from V and 3 bases from J; bases unmatched to any gene: 10. The CDR3, as DNA: TGTGCCAGTAGACCGGGATCAGGGGGAGACTATGGCTACACCTTC. Encoded protein: CASRPGSGGDYGYTF.

The genes are TRBV5-1 and TRBJ1-4, with D possibly being TRBD1 (6 bases). Germline CDR1 reads SGHRS; CDR2 reads YFSETQ. The germline V and J ends were trimmed by 4 bases and 8 bases, with 15 bases remaining between them. The CDR3 is made up of 14 amino acids. CDR3 DNA: TGCGCCAGCAGCGGAACCGGGACATCGGAAAAACTGTTTTTT. Protein product: CASSGTGTSEKLFF.

As regards this clone: The germline gene is not matched at one end of the junction; a read error may be the cause. The rearrangement uses TRBV5-6 and TRBJ1-1; D might be TRBD1 (6 bases). This CDR3 is 12 amino acids long. Germline values: CDR1 SGHDT, CDR2 YYEEEE. CDR3 sequence (DNA): TGTGCCAGCGGCTTGCAGGGGACTGAAGCTTTCTTT. It is translated as CASGLQGTEAFF.

This clone was recorded a few times. The chain links TRBV27 to TRBJ2-7; 10 bases align to TRBD2. The V gene end was trimmed by 6 bases and the J gene end by 3 bases; junction bases not matched to a gene: 8. The germline V gene encodes CDR1 MNHEY and CDR2 SMNVEV (reference sequence). CDR3 length equals 15 residues. CDR3 region: CASSHAGTSVYEQYF. The CDR3 DNA reads TGTGCCAGCAGCCACGCCGGGACTAGCGTCTACGAGCAGTACTTC.

The CDR3 sequence is CASGLLAGGTYEQYF. The CDR3 region has the DNA TGTGCCAGCGGACTCCTAGCGGGAGGCACCTACGAGCAGTACTTC. This chain connects TRBV6-6 to TRBJ2-7, with TRBD2 identical over 11 bases. Germline-derived CDR1 and CDR2 are MNHNY and SVGAGI (reference sequence). V lost 8 bases to trimming and J lost 2 bases; unmatched junction nucleotides: 8. This CDR3 has 15 residues.

The chain is built from TRBV6-6 and TRBJ2-2, with 7 bases fitting TRBD1. J gave up 6 bases and V 5 bases, and 12 bases lay outside the gene matches. The CDR3 has 16 residues. The germline gives CDR1 MNHNY, CDR2 SVGAGI (reference sequence). The CDR3 loop reads CASSTQGNLSPGELFF. The CDR3 nucleotides are TGTGCCAGCAGTACACAGGGGAACCTATCCCCCGGGGAGCTGTTTTTT.

The gene calls are TRBV19 and TRBJ2-7; a possible D gene is TRBD2 (6 bases). CDR3 length equals 14 residues. V shed 4 bases and J shed 1 base, with 11 bases lying between them. From germline, CDR1 is LNHDA and CDR2 SQIVND (reference sequence). The CDR3 sequence: CASSNGRGSYEQYF. The CDR3 nucleotides read TGTGCCAGTAGTAACGGGAGAGGGTCCTACGAGCAGTACTTC. The entire variable domain, with the rest obtained from reference TRBV19 and TRBJ2-7, is as follows: DGGITQSPKYLFRKEGQNVTLSCEQNLNHDAMYWYRQDPGQGLRLIYYSQIVNDFQKGDIAEGYSVSREKKESFPLTVTSAQKNPTAFYLCASSNGRGSYEQYFGPGTRLTVT.

The CDR3 sequence is CASSLGTGHEKLFF. CDR3 nucleotides: TGTGCCAGCAGCTTAGGGACAGGGCATGAAAAACTGTTTTTT. The V and J genes are TRBV7-9 and TRBJ1-4; 8 positions agree with TRBD1. CDR1 SEHNR and CDR2 FQNEAQ come from the germline V gene (reference sequence). The CDR3 totals 14 residues. The V segment lost 1 base and the J segment 6 bases; nucleotides outside the gene matches: 1.